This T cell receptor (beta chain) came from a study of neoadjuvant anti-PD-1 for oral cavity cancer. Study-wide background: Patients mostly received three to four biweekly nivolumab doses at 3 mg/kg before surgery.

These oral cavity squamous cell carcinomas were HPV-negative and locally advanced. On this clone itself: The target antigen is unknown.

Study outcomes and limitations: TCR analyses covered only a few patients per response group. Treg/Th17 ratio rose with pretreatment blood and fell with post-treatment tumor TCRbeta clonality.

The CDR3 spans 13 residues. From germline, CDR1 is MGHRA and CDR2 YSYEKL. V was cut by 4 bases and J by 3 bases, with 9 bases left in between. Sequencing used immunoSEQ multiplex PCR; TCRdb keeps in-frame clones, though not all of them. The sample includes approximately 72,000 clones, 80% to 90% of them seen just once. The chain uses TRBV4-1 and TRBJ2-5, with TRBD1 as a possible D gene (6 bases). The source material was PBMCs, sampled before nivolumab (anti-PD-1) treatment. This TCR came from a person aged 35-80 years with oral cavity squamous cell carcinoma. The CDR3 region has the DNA TGCGCCAGCAGCCGGGGGCCAAAAGAGACCCAGTACTTC. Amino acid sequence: CASSRGPKETQYF.